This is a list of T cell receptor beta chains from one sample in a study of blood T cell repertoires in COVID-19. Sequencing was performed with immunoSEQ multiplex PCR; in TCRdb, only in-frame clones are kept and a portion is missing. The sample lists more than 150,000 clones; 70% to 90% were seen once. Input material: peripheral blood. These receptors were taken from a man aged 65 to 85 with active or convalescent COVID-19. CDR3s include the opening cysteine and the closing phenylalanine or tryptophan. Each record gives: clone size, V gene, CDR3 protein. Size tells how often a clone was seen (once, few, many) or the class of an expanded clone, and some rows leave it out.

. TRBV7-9 CASSSPTHRGGNTEAFF
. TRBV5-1 CASSLEGTGGRNEQFF
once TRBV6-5 CASNNAWTYNSPLHF
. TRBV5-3 CARSLPGNTIYF
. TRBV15 CATSYRDSDYNSPLHF
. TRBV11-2 CASSLDRYRVVDF
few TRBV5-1 CASSLAVANTEAFF
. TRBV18 CASSPPVSGDNEQFF
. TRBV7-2 CASSLASPGQSSYGYTF
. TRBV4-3 CASSQDWAGAPPEQYF
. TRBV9 CASSAGAGRNTEAFF
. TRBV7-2 CASRLRISRSWMNTEAFF
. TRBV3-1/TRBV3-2 CASTSSGSRINYGYTF
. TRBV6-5 CATYTQGANQPQHF
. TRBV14 CASSQVRGSTEAFF
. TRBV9 CASSVRDNMNTEAFF
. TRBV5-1 CASRVVGTREETQYF
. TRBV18 CASHRARDNEQFF
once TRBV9 CASSVEQFGNYGYTF
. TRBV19 CASSISGRVNEKLFF
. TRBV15 CATSRAVRPTNYGYTF
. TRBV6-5 CASHRTVNTEAFF
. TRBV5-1 CASSLVSTRNTEAFF
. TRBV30 CAWKQGGMNTEAFF
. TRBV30 CAWALGRGLNSDEQYF
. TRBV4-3 CASSRRQGAPHSPLHF
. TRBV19 CASSDSRAVGYTF
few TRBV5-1 CASSLKDSKQYF
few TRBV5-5 CASSFPVGSVGQNTIYF
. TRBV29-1 CSVPTVAYGYTF
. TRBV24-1 CATSEAGKANNEQFF
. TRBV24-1 CATSDRLAGTAEQFF
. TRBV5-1 CASSLGSQIEGNQPQHF
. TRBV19 CASSRQAHSYEQYF
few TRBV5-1 CASSLDTGRQPQHF
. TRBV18 CASSQMGRYTEAFF
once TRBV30 CACRGGVSYNSPLHF
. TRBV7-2 CASSPVGAYGYTF
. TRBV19 CASSEGRGNTIYF
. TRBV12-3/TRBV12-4 CASSSDRVNGYTF
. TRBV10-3 CAISPQGVNQPQHF
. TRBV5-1 CASSLAQKGETQYF
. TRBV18 CASSLLQRETDTQYF
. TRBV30 CAWSPERGTLHEQFF
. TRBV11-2 CASSPGTAFMNTEAFF
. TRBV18 CASSLQGFREKLFF
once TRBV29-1 CSGTRDTEAFF
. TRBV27 CASRSLGSNYGYTF
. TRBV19 CASSIERLSLRNEQFF
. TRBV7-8 CASSLAGGASYNSPLHF
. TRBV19 CASSIRTSGTYEQYF